Only a few counts were recorded for the clone carrying this TCR beta chain. The antigen is unknown. Investigators spread the genomic DNA of each subset evenly over several immunoSEQ plates. Profiling relied on immunoSEQ multiplex PCR, and the TCRdb table lists in-frame clones only, not all of them. The table has 490,000 or so clones, approximately 79% seen once. The source of the sample is a study of shared clonotypes between healthy human individuals. Whole-study context: Donors, aged 18 to 49, were a couple of women and a few men.

Study-wide results and caveats: Sequencing depth was a factor that was expected to affect clonotype sharing among donors.

This CDR3 contains 14 residues. Germline CDR1 and CDR2: SEHNR and FQNEAQ (reference sequence). Trimming pared 3 bases from V and 2 bases from J, leaving 11 bases between. Researchers drew on roughly 100 million PBMCs for genomic DNA from unsorted samples. Source material: PBMCs. The TCR comes from a woman in her thirties or forties in good health. Some clones in this sample may be carry-over from other donors' samples. The V and J genes are TRBV7-9 and TRBJ2-7, with D possibly matching TRBD2 (5 bases). CDR3 sequence reads: CASSLTGKTYEQYF. CDR3 coding DNA: TGTGCCAGCAGCTTGACGGGAAAGACCTACGAGCAGTACTTC.